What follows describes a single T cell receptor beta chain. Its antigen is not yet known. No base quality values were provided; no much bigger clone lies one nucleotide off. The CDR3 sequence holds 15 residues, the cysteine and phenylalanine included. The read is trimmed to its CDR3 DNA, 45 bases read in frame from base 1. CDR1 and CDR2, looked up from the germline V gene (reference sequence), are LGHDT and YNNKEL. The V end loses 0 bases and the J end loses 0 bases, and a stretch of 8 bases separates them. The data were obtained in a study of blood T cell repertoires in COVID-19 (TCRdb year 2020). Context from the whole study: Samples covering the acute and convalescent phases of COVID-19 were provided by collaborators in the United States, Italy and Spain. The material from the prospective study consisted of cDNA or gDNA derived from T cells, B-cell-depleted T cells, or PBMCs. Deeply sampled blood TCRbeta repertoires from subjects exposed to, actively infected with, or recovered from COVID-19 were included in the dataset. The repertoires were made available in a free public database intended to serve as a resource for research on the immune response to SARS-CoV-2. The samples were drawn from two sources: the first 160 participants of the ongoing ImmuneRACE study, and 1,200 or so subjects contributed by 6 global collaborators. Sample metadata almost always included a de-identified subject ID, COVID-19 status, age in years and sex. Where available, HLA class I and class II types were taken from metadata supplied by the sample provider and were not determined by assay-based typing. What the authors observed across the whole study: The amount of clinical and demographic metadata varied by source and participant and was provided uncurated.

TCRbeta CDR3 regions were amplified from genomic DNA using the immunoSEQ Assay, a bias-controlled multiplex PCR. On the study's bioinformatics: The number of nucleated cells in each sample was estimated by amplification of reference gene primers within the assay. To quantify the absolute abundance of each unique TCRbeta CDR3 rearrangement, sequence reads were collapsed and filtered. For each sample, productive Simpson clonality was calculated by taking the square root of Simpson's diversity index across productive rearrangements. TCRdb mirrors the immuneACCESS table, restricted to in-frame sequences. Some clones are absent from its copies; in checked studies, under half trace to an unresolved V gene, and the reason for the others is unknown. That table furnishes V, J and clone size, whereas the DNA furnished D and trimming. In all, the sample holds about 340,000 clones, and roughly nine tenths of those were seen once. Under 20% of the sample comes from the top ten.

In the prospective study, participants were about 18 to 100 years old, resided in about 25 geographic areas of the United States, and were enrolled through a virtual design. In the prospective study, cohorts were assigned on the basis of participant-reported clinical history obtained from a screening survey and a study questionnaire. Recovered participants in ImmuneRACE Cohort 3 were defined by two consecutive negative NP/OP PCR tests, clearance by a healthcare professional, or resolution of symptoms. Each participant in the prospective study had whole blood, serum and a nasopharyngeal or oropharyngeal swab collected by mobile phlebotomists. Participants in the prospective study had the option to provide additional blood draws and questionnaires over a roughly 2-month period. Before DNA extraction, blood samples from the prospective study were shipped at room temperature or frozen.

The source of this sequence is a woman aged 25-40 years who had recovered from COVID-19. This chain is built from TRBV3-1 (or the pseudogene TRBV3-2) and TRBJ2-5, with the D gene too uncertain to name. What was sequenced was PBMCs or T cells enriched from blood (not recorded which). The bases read TGTGCCAGCAGCCAAGAAAAGGAGTACCAAGAGACCCAGTACTTC. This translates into CASSQEKEYQETQYF.